The text below deals with one T cell receptor beta chain. Its matching antigen is unknown. The CDR3 totals 13 residues. V was trimmed by 5 bases and J by 6 bases, leaving 12 bases between them. The V gene's germline CDR1 is MNHEY and CDR2 SVGAGI. Adults of Caucasian background living in Nashville, Tennessee made up all donors. Partitioning of CD4+ cells yielded a CD45RA+ naive subset and a CD45RA-negative memory subset. The data are from a study of shared clonotypes between healthy human individuals. Study-wide results and caveats: Generally, estimated richness proved larger in naive subsets than it did in memory subsets. The four-donor shared clonotypes exceeded non-shared clonotypes in generation probability, with non-shared ones scoring lower.

The table came from immunoSEQ multiplex PCR; TCRdb's copy has only in-frame clones and leaves some out. The sample shows around 1.4 million clones, around 98.5% of them seen only once. Sequenced sample: naive CD4+ T cells sorted from blood. Subset indicated: CD45RA+ positively selected. The source of this sequence is a man aged 30 to 39 in good health. The chain has TRBV6-5 and TRBJ2-3; the D is unclear. The CDR3 reads CASSALTGDTQYF. The CDR3 region has the DNA TGTGCCAGCAGTGCACTAACCGGGGATACGCAGTATTTT.